This TCR beta chain is drawn from a study of response to subunit inactivated influenza vaccine. TCRdb re-called the RT-PCR reads with MiXCR, one entry per CDR3 protein. The sample shows 600,000 to 700,000 distinct CDR3 sequences, 14% of them seen only once. Trimming cost V 4 bases and J 0 bases, with 10 bases left between them. This CDR3 comprises 15 residues. The V gene's germline CDR1 is SGHRS and CDR2 YFSETQ. The study's findings and limits: The authors put forward the suggestion that each seasonal influenza vaccination may bring in only a limited number of new T cells.

This clonotype occurred many times. Its antigen is undetermined. This specimen was PBMCs from blood, taken 14 days before vaccination. The genes are TRBV5-1 and TRBJ1-4, with D possibly TRBD1 on 5 matching bases. The sequence was obtained from a man in his fifties or sixties who received an inactivated influenza vaccine. CDR3 sequence reads: CASSPGSATNEKLFF. The CDR3 coding sequence is TGCGCCAGCAGCCCAGGGTCCGCAACTAATGAAAAACTGTTTTTT.